This T cell receptor beta chain stems from a study of cytomegalovirus exposure and HLA in healthy donors. Study outcomes and limitations: Relative to equally common others, HLA-associated TCR beta chains showed greater clonal expansion in a later analysis. Among the most significant clusters, several appeared linked to common viral pathogens in a later analysis. Earlier analysis looked at TCR beta V segments, and most were productive about 87% or about 30% of the time. Sequencing likely caused a cluster of highly shared sequence variants.

Trimming pared 6 bases from V and 10 bases from J, leaving 14 bases between. The CDR3 is 11 residues long. Germline CDR1 DFQATT, CDR2 SNEGSKA (reference sequence). PCR amplification relied on 60 Vbeta primers (plus 13 Jbeta primers). TCRdb's table, derived via immunoSEQ multiplex PCR, lists solely in-frame clones and lacks some. The data hold around 190,000 clones, with 9.5% observed a single time. Of note for this clone: Its target is unknown.

The source material was PBMCs. The chain couples TRBV20-1 to TRBJ2-3; D not resolved. The receptor's source is a woman aged 25 to 45 in good health and CMV-seropositive. CDR3 residues: CSASSRVAQYF. CDR3 DNA: TGCAGTGCGTCGTCCCGGGTGGCGCAGTATTTT.